This T cell receptor (beta chain) was documented in a study of CD8+CD57+ T cells in acquired aplastic anemia. Whole-study context: Sorted CD4+ and CD8+ cell DNA averaged roughly 3.2 ug.

Study outcomes and limitations: Roughly 27 sequences, all CD8+ CDR3, were shared between patients and controls.

CDR3 and TCR beta VDJ profiling relied on genomic DNA as the template. MiXCR, applied by TCRdb to the reads, yields one record per CDR3 protein. This table has approximately 200,000 distinct CDR3 sequences, approximately 52% appearing once. The CDR3 is 15 residues long. The V gene end was trimmed by 3 bases and the J gene end by 4 bases; junction bases not matched to a gene: 5. The germline V gene has CDR1 SGDLS and CDR2 YYNGEE. Comment on this clonotype: As yet, its antigen is unknown.

This rearrangement joins TRBV9 to TRBJ2-5; 11 bases fit TRBD2. The specimen sequenced was sorted CD4+, CD8+, or CD8+CD57+ T cells (not recorded which) from PBMCs. The receptor's source is a human donor in good health, serving as a control. CDR3 DNA sequence: TGTGCCAGCAGCGGACAAGGACTAGCGGGAGAGACCCAGTACTTC. It yields the protein CASSGQGLAGETQYF.